Following are 28 T cell receptor beta chains from one sample sequenced in a study of cytomegalovirus exposure and HLA in healthy donors. 60 Vbeta and 13 Jbeta primers were used in PCR. Sequenced by immunoSEQ multiplex PCR; TCRdb stores in-frame clones only, minus some. The data contain some 110,000 clones, 80% to 85% of them singletons. The sample taken for sequencing was PBMCs. These receptor sequences come from a man aged 25 to 45 in good health and CMV-seronegative.

The V and J genes are TRBV5-3 and TRBJ2-2, with D maybe TRBD2 (5 bases). TRBV5-3 is noted as an ORF with a role that remains uncertain. The CDR3 contains 16 residues. V was clipped by 3 bases and J by 0 bases, with 12 bases between them. CDR3 loop: CARSCGLAANTGELFF. The CDR3 DNA sequence: TGTGCCAGAAGCTGTGGACTTGCCGCGAACACCGGGGAGCTGTTTTTT.

The rearrangement uses TRBV7-8 and TRBJ2-1, with a weak D call TRBD2 (5 bases). The CDR3 totals 14 residues. V was shortened by 4 bases and J by 0 bases, with 7 bases between the two germline ends. Germline CDR1 reads SGHVS; CDR2 reads FQNEAQ. The CDR3 DNA follows: TGTGCCAGCAGCTATCGGGGCTCCTACAATGAGCAGTTCTTC. Protein sequence: CASSYRGSYNEQFF.

This chain links TRBV11-2 with TRBJ2-3; D unclear. Looked up from germline, CDR1 is SGHAT and CDR2 is FQNNGV. This CDR3 contains 15 residues. Between the trimmed V and J ends, which lost 3 bases and 2 bases, there was a span of 12 bases. The CDR3 coding sequence is TGTGCCAGCAGCTTGAGGCCCGGTATCACAGATACGCAGTATTTT. It specifies CASSLRPGITDTQYF.

This clone was recorded once. The chain couples TRBV5-1 to TRBJ2-3; D possibly corresponds to TRBD2 (7 bases). The CDR3 runs to 17 residues. The ends were cut back, 5 bases at V and 0 bases at J, with 19 bases in the middle. CDR1 and CDR2 (germline): SGHRS, YFSETQ. The DNA for the CDR3 is TGCGCCAGCAGGATGGATGGGGGGGCCCCCAGCACAGATACGCAGTATTTT. It codes for CASRMDGGAPSTDTQYF.

This chain joins TRBV5-1 and TRBJ2-2, with 12 bases fitting TRBD1. Germline CDR1 and CDR2: SGHRS and YFSETQ. The CDR3 is 16 amino acids. V lost 4 bases and J lost 3; bases outside the gene matches: 4. The CDR3 coding sequence is TGCGCCAGCAGCCAGGGACAGGGGGCCGACACCGGGGAGCTGTTTTTT. This translates into CASSQGQGADTGELFF.

V gene TRBV9 combines with J gene TRBJ1-2, with D possibly matching TRBD1 (6 bases). This CDR3 is built from 12 residues. Trimming left V 4 bases short and J 8 bases short, with 12 bases between. Germline CDR1 is SGDLS and CDR2 is YYNGEE. DNA of the CDR3: TGTGCCAGCAGCTTCCAGGGGTACGGCTACACCTTC. Amino acid sequence: CASSFQGYGYTF.

The CDR3 protein is CASTSGGRRNTIYF. Written as DNA, the CDR3 is TGTGCCAGCACCTCAGGGGGGCGGCGAAACACCATATATTTT. The chain links TRBV6-6 to TRBJ1-3, with 7 nucleotides matching TRBD1. V trimming: 7 bases; J trimming: 5 bases; junction bases outside the gene matches: 8. Germline V lookup: CDR1 MNHNY, CDR2 SVGAGI (reference sequence). The CDR3 loop spans 14 amino acids.

The sample holds one count of this clone. V usage is TRBV7-7 and J usage is TRBJ1-1; D possibly corresponds to TRBD1 (5 bases). V was shortened by 5 bases and J by 5 bases, with 18 bases between the two germline ends. Germline CDR1 is SSHAT and CDR2 is FNYEAQ (reference sequence). This CDR3 is 15 amino acids long. In DNA form, the CDR3 reads TGTGCCAGCAGCCCGGACGCGGCTCGGGGGACTGAAGCTTTCTTT. Amino acid sequence: CASSPDAARGTEAFF. The complete variable domain, with remaining parts taken from reference TRBV7-7 and TRBJ1-1, reads GAGVSQSPRYKVTKRGQDVTLRCDPISSHATLYWYQQALGQGPEFLTYFNYEAQPDKSGLPSDRFSAERPEGSISTLTIQRTEQRDSAMYRCASSPDAARGTEAFFGQGTRLTVV.

The V call is TRBV7-2, the J call TRBJ2-2; possibly TRBD2 for D (6 bases). CDR1 and CDR2 (germline): SGHTA, FQGNSA. The CDR3 is 19 residues long. Trimming shortened V by 0 bases and J by 6 bases, and 23 bases separated the two germline ends. CDR3 coding DNA: TGTGCCAGCAGCTTAGCGAGGGGTAGACCGGGGGTGGAAGCCGGGGAGCTGTTTTTT. Translated, it gives CASSLARGRPGVEAGELFF.

The V call is TRBV6-5, the J call TRBJ2-7, with 9 nucleotides matching TRBD2. CDR3 length: 15 residues. The germline V gene encodes CDR1 MNHEY and CDR2 SVGAGI. Trimming took 5 bases from V and 3 from J; bases not matched to a gene: 8. CDR3 amino acids: CASSLRAGGDYEQYF. The CDR3 DNA reads TGTGCCAGCAGTCTCCGCGCGGGGGGGGACTACGAGCAGTACTTC.

The CDR3 spells CASSFGTGEGGTQYF. In nucleotides, the CDR3 is TGCGCCAGCAGCTTTGGGACAGGGGAGGGAGGTACGCAGTATTTT. The V call is TRBV5-1, the J call TRBJ2-3; TRBD1 matches 10 bases. Germline V gene data show CDR1 as SGHRS and CDR2 as YFSETQ. CDR3 length equals 15 residues. Unmatched junction bases numbered 8, after V lost 2 bases and J lost 8 bases.

The chain employs TRBV9 and TRBJ2-2; 10 bases agree with TRBD1. J lost 4 bases, V lost 4 bases, and 4 bases had no gene match. CDR1 SGDLS and CDR2 YYNGEE come from the germline V gene. The CDR3 is made up of 15 amino acids. CDR3 in DNA: TGTGCCAGCAGCCCGCGACAGGGGGCCACCGGGGAGCTGTTTTTT. As protein: CASSPRQGATGELFF.

V gene TRBV9 combines with J gene TRBJ2-1; 7 nucleotides line up with TRBD2. The CDR3 loop spans 14 amino acids. The V gene's germline CDR1 is SGDLS and CDR2 YYNGEE. V shed 0 bases and J 8 bases; nucleotides not matched to a gene: 5. Here the CDR3 reads CASSVGPSGDEQFF. CDR3 DNA: TGTGCCAGCAGCGTAGGGCCTAGCGGAGATGAGCAGTTCTTC.

The chain has TRBV7-2 and TRBJ2-1; D is undetermined. Germline V gene sequence: CDR1 SGHTA, CDR2 FQGNSA. The ends were cut back, 2 bases at V and 5 bases at J, with 25 bases in the middle. CDR3 length equals 19 residues. The CDR3 loop is CASSLPSDPSEVTHNEQFF. As DNA, the CDR3 is TGTGCCAGCAGCTTACCCTCAGATCCAAGCGAAGTCACGCACAATGAGCAGTTCTTC. Combining the CDR3 with reference TRBV7-2 and TRBJ2-1 gives the whole variable domain GAGVSQSPSNKVTEKGKDVELRCDPISGHTALYWYRQSLGQGLEFLIYFQGNSAPDKSGLPSDRFSAERTGGSVSTLTIQRTQQEDSAVYLCASSLPSDPSEVTHNEQFFGPGTRLTVL.

V and J are TRBV5-4 and TRBJ1-3; no clear D gene. The germline CDR1 and CDR2 sequences are SGHNT and YYREEE (reference sequence). This CDR3 is 15 amino acids long. V shed 4 bases and J shed 4 bases, with 15 bases lying between them. The CDR3 region is CASSPDPGPGNTIYF. In DNA form, the CDR3 reads TGTGCCAGCAGCCCCGACCCAGGCCCCGGAAACACCATATATTTT.

Worth noting for this clone: This specimen includes other DNA sequences encoding the same CDR3. The V call is TRBV28, the J call TRBJ2-3, with a tentative D call TRBD2 (7 bases). This CDR3 has 17 residues. CDR1 MDHEN and CDR2 SYDVKM come from the germline V gene. V was pared by 6 bases and J by 2 bases, with 21 bases between. CDR3 sequence (DNA): TGTGCCAGCAGCATAGGGGGGGCCGGCGCCCTCACAGATACGCAGTATTTT. Translation gives CASSIGGAGALTDTQYF. Complete variable domain (other parts from reference TRBV28 and TRBJ2-3): DVKVTQSSRYLVKRTGEKVFLECVQDMDHENMFWYRQDPGLGLRLIYFSYDVKMKEKGDIPEGYSVSREKKERFSLILESASTNQTSMYLCASSIGGAGALTDTQYFGPGTRLTVL.

The rearrangement links TRBV10-1 to TRBJ1-1, with 10 positions matching TRBD1. The CDR3 is 15 residues long. Looked up from germline, CDR1 is WNHNN and CDR2 is SYGVQD (reference sequence). V lost 11 bases and J lost 1; bases outside the gene matches: 10. CDR3 region: CAPGTGDVENTEAFF. In DNA, the CDR3 is TGCGCCCCCGGGACAGGGGACGTTGAGAACACTGAAGCTTTCTTT.

This rearrangement joins TRBV18 to TRBJ1-2, with D unclear. V was clipped by 1 base and J by 10 bases, with 16 bases between them. Germline V gene data show CDR1 as KGHSH and CDR2 as LQKENI. The CDR3 loop spans 14 amino acids. CDR3 nucleotide sequence: TGTGCCAGCTCACCACTCATAGATTCACTATTCTACACCTTC. The encoded protein is CASSPLIDSLFYTF.

V usage is TRBV7-9 and J usage is TRBJ1-2; TRBD1 might be the D (5 bases). The germline V gene has CDR1 SEHNR and CDR2 FQNEAQ (reference sequence). The CDR3 is 17 residues long. V was pared by 2 bases and J by 0 bases, with 16 bases between. The CDR3 region has the DNA TGTGCCAGCAGCTTAACGGGGGTGGGGCCTGCTAACTATGGCTACACCTTC. This codes for CASSLTGVGPANYGYTF.

The chain carries TRBV6-1 and TRBJ1-1; D not resolved. Deletions cut 6 bases from V and 1 base from J, with 9 bases between. This CDR3 is built from 13 residues. Germline CDR1 reads MNHNS; CDR2 reads SASEGT. The CDR3 here is CASSPEPNTEAFF. In nucleotides, the CDR3 is TGTGCCAGCAGCCCTGAGCCGAACACTGAAGCTTTCTTT.

Worth noting for this clone: An end of the junction differs from the germline gene, which may be a read error. The J gene is TRBJ2-2, the V gene TRBV6-1; 7 positions agree with TRBD1. The CDR3 is made up of 16 amino acids. Germline V gene sequence: CDR1 MNHNS, CDR2 SASEGT. The CDR3 loop reads CAISELRDRNTGELFF. CDR3 in DNA: TGTGCCATCAGTGAACTCCGGGACAGGAACACCGGGGAGCTGTTTTTT.

CDR3 coding DNA: TGTGCCAGCAGTGCACTGGACAGGAGGAACACTGAAGCTTTCTTT. As protein: CASSALDRRNTEAFF. The chain links TRBV28 to TRBJ1-1; 7 bases are a match to TRBD1. Germline CDR1 and CDR2: MDHEN and SYDVKM. This CDR3 comprises 15 residues. The V gene end was trimmed by 5 bases and the J gene end by 1 base; junction bases not matched to a gene: 7.

Only one count was recorded for this clone. This chain uses TRBV19 with TRBJ1-2; 7 nucleotides match TRBD1. V lost 4 bases and J lost 1; bases outside the gene matches: 6. Per germline, CDR1 LNHDA and CDR2 SQIVND (reference sequence). The CDR3 has 15 amino acids. CDR3 region: CASSTHGQDNYGYTF. The CDR3 region has the DNA TGTGCCAGTAGTACACACGGACAGGATAACTATGGCTACACCTTC.

Note on this clone: Other DNA sequences in this sample translate to the same CDR3. The gene calls are TRBV29-1 and TRBJ1-1; 7 bases are a match to TRBD1. The CDR3 is 13 amino acids. The J segment lost 0 bases and the V segment lost 6 bases, leaving 4 bases of the junction unmatched. From germline, CDR1 is SQVTM and CDR2 ANQGSEA. The DNA for the CDR3 is TGCAGCGTCTCGACAGGGATGAACACTGAAGCTTTCTTT. Amino acid sequence: CSVSTGMNTEAFF.

In its sample, this clone was seen a few times. The CDR3 DNA reads as TGTGCCAGCAGCTGGGAACCCGGGACAGGGGACCCCGAGCAGTACTTC. It translates to CASSWEPGTGDPEQYF. The J gene is TRBJ2-7, the V gene TRBV11-2; 10 positions match TRBD1. V dropped 4 bases and J dropped 6; count of bases not matched to a gene: 12. This CDR3 has 16 residues. CDR1 and CDR2 (germline): SGHAT, FQNNGV.

This clone was recorded only once. The chain carries TRBV5-1 and TRBJ2-1; the D gene is possibly TRBD1 (6 bases). Between the trimmed V and J ends, which lost 4 bases and 6 bases, there was a span of 14 bases. Looked up from germline, CDR1 is SGHRS and CDR2 is YFSETQ. The CDR3 runs to 14 residues. In DNA, the CDR3 is TGCGCCAGCAGCCCAGGACAGACCGCCAATGAGCAGTTCTTC. Translation: CASSPGQTANEQFF.

This clone has just a few counts. V is TRBV27 and J is TRBJ2-5; 8 bases are shared with TRBD1. The DNA end favors TRBJ2-7, so the J call may be wrong. The V gene's germline CDR1 is MNHEY and CDR2 SMNVEV (reference sequence). The CDR3 is made up of 17 amino acids. The DNA for the CDR3 is TGTGCCAGCAGGTCGAATACTTGGACAGGGTCGACCTACGAGCAGTACTTC. Translated: CASRSNTWTGSTYEQYF.

The chain links TRBV2 to TRBJ2-1, with 9 nucleotides matching TRBD1. The CDR3 contains 14 residues. Trimming took 6 bases from V and 0 from J; bases not matched to a gene: 0. CDR1 and CDR2 from the germline V gene are SNHLY and FYNNEI. CDR3 bases: TGTGCCAGCAGGACAGGGGGCTCCTACAATGAGCAGTTCTTC. It translates to CASRTGGSYNEQFF.